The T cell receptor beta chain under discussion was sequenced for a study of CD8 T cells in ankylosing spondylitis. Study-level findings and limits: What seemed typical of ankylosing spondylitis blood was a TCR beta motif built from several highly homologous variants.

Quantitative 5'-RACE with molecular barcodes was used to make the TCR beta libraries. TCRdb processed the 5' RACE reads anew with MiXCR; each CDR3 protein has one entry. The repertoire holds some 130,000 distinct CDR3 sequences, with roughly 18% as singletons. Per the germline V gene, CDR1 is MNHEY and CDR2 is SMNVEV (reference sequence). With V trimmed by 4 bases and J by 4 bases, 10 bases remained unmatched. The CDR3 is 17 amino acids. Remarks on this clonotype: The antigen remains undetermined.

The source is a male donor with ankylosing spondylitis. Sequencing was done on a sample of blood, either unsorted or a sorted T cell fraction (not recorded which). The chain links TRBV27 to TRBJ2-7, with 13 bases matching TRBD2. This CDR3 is CASSYAWTSGSFYEQYF. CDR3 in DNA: TGTGCCAGCAGTTACGCCTGGACTAGCGGGAGTTTTTACGAGCAGTACTTC.